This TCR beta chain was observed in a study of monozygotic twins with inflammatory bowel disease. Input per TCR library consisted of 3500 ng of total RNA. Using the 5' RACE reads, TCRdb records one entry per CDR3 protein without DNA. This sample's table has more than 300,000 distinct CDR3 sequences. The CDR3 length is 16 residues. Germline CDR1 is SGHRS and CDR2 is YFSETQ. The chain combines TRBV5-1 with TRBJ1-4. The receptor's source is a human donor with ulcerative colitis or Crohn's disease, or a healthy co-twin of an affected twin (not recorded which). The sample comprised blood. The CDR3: CASSLLGGARQEKLFF.